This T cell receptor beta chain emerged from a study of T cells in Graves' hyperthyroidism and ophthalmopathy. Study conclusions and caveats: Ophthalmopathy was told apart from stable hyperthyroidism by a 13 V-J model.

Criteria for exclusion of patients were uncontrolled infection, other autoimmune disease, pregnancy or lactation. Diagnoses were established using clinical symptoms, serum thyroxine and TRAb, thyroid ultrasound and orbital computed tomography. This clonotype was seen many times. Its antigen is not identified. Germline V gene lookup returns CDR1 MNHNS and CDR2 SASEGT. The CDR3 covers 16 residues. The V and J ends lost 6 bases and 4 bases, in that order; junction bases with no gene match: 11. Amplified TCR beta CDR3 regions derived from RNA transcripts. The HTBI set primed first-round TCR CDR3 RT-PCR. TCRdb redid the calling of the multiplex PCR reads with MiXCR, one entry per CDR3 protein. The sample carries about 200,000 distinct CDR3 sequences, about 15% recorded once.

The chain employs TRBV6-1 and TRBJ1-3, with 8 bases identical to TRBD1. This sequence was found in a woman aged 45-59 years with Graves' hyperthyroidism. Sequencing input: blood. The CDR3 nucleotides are TGTGCCAGCAGGAAGACAGGGGTCGCCTTGGGAAACACCATATATTTT. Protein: CASRKTGVALGNTIYF.